This TCR beta chain was identified in a study of blood T cell repertoires in COVID-19. As for the study in general: Whether acute or convalescent, the COVID-19 samples came from the United States, Italy and Spain. Sample material is recorded as cDNA or gDNA derived from T cells, B-cell-depleted T cells, or PBMCs.

The CDR3 extends over 13 amino acids. V was pared by 4 bases and J by 8 bases, with 5 bases of the junction left unmatched. Germline CDR1 SGHTA, CDR2 FQGNSA. Original methodology: Amplification from reference gene primers served as the basis for estimated nucleated cell counts. Produced via immunoSEQ multiplex PCR; TCRdb's table is partial and in-frame only. For V, J and clone size, that table is used; D and trimming come from the DNA. The sample has hundreds of thousands of clones; under 95% are singletons. Only one count was recorded for this clone. The study assigned cohorts using participant-reported clinical history.

This sequence joins TRBV7-2 and TRBJ1-1; 9 nucleotides align to TRBD1. This TCR came from a man aged 55 to 70 who had recovered from COVID-19. Sample: PBMCs or T cells enriched from blood (not recorded which). DNA of the CDR3: TGTGCCAGCAGCTCAACAGGGGGCCGAGAAGCTTTCTTT. This encodes CASSSTGGREAFF.